These 21 T cell receptor beta chains came from one sample sequenced in a study of blood T cell repertoires in COVID-19 (TCRdb year 2020). Library construction relied on the immunoSEQ multiplex PCR assay. The table comes from immuneACCESS by way of TCRdb, which keeps in-frame sequences with V and J called. Part of the clones is missing from these tables; in studies checked, under half for an unresolved V gene and the rest for unknown reasons. In all, the sample holds some 250,000 clones, and 65% to 85% of those were seen once. Roughly 5.7% of the sample lies in the top ten. What was sequenced was peripheral blood. The receptors here all came from a man older than 75 with acute or convalescent COVID-19.

V and J are TRBV6-2 or TRBV6-3 and TRBJ1-2; 8 nucleotides match TRBD1. The CDR3 loop spans 16 amino acids. CDR1 is MNHEY, CDR2 SVGEGT, per germline. Trimming took 0 bases from V and 4 from J; bases not matched to a gene: 7. Here the CDR3 DNA reads TGTGCCAGCAGTTACTCGGGACAGGTGAACTCCTATGGCTACACCTTC. Translating gives CASSYSGQVNSYGYTF.

The chain combines TRBV28 with TRBJ2-1; perhaps TRBD2 as D (6 bases). Germline V gives CDR1 MDHEN, CDR2 SYDVKM. Trimming removed 5 bases from V and 0 bases from J, with 11 bases in between. This CDR3 region has 15 residues. The CDR3 bases are TGTGCCAGCAGTGAATCAGCGGGCTCCTACAATGAGCAGTTCTTC. Its translation is CASSESAGSYNEQFF. Variable domain in full (rest from reference TRBV28 and TRBJ2-1): DVKVTQSSRYLVKRTGEKVFLECVQDMDHENMFWYRQDPGLGLRLIYFSYDVKMKEKGDIPEGYSVSREKKERFSLILESASTNQTSMYLCASSESAGSYNEQFFGPGTRLTVL.

J is TRBJ2-1 and V is TRBV5-1, with D possibly matching TRBD2 (6 bases). CDR1 and CDR2 (germline): SGHRS, YFSETQ. The CDR3 length is 14 residues. Trimming took off 7 bases at V and 6 bases at J, with 17 bases between the two ends. The CDR3 reads CASAAGTHANEQFF. The CDR3 bases are TGCGCCAGCGCGGCGGGGACCCATGCCAATGAGCAGTTCTTC.

The chain has TRBV11-1 and TRBJ2-1; a weak D match, TRBD1 (5 bases). V dropped 0 bases and J dropped 3 bases, with 12 bases sitting between them. The CDR3 has 16 amino acids. Germline lookup yields CDR1 SGHAT and CDR2 FQDESV (reference sequence). DNA for the CDR3: TGTGCCAGCAGCTTAGCGGAAGGGGATTACTACAATGAGCAGTTCTTC. Residues: CASSLAEGDYYNEQFF.

The table lists this clone with a count of one. The rearrangement joins TRBV28 to TRBJ2-7; 7 bases line up with TRBD1. The length of the CDR3 is 14 residues. CDR1 and CDR2 (germline): MDHEN, SYDVKM. V was clipped by 8 bases and J by 1 base; unmatched bases: 8. In DNA form, the CDR3 reads TGTGCCAGCGTAGGACAGGCCCTATCCTACGAGCAGTACTTC. Its translation: CASVGQALSYEQYF.

J is TRBJ1-5 and V is TRBV7-8; the D is unclear. The CDR3 is 13 amino acids. Trimming shortened V by 0 bases and J by 9 bases, and 9 bases separated the two germline ends. CDR1 and CDR2 (germline): SGHVS, FQNEAQ. The CDR3 sequence: CASSLAEERPQHF. The CDR3 DNA reads as TGTGCCAGCAGCTTAGCAGAAGAGCGGCCCCAGCATTTT.

The chain uses TRBV10-1 and TRBJ1-1; 7 bases align to TRBD1. Per the germline V gene, CDR1 is WNHNN and CDR2 is SYGVQD (reference sequence). After removal of 6 bases from V and 4 bases from J, the junction contained 5 bases not matched to a gene. The CDR3 consists of 13 residues. The CDR3 region is CASRGQGGTEAFF. DNA of the CDR3: TGCGCCAGCAGGGGCCAGGGGGGCACTGAAGCTTTCTTT.

The rearrangement uses TRBV24-1 and TRBJ1-2; 8 positions agree with TRBD1. Unmatched junction bases numbered 4, after V lost 5 bases and J lost 3 bases. The CDR3 loop spans 14 amino acids. The germline V gene has CDR1 KGHDR and CDR2 SFDVKD. The CDR3, as DNA: TGTGCCACCAGTGGCTTGGACAGGGACTATGGCTACACCTTC. Residues: CATSGLDRDYGYTF.

The gene calls are TRBV28 and TRBJ2-5; TRBD2 matches 7 bases. V lost 6 bases to trimming and J lost 5 bases; unmatched junction nucleotides: 12. This CDR3 contains 15 residues. Germline V gene sequence: CDR1 MDHEN, CDR2 SYDVKM. This CDR3 reads CASRPRAPGGETQYF. DNA of the CDR3: TGTGCCAGCAGACCCAGGGCCCCGGGGGGTGAGACCCAGTACTTC.

The chain couples TRBV5-1 to TRBJ1-1, with D tentatively TRBD1 (5 bases). Germline V CDR1 and CDR2: SGHRS, YFSETQ. V lost 4 bases and J 0 bases, leaving 13 bases between the germline ends. The CDR3 extends over 15 amino acids. Here the CDR3 reads CASSPIGGMNTEAFF. For the CDR3, the DNA is TGCGCCAGCAGCCCAATCGGGGGGATGAACACTGAAGCTTTCTTT. The whole variable domain, filled in from reference TRBV5-1 and TRBJ1-1, reads KAGVTQTPRYLIKTRGQQVTLSCSPISGHRSVSWYQQTPGQGLQFLFEYFSETQRNKGNFPGRFSGRQFSNSRSEMNVSTLELGDSALYLCASSPIGGMNTEAFFGQGTRLTVV.

V gene TRBV19 combines with J gene TRBJ2-1; 8 bases fit TRBD1. The CDR3 loop spans 16 amino acids. With 2 bases clipped from V and 7 bases from J, the junction kept 10 bases outside the gene matches. Germline CDR1 reads LNHDA; CDR2 reads SQIVND (reference sequence). CDR3 in amino acids: CASSISWQGAGNEQFF. Here the CDR3 DNA reads TGTGCCAGTAGTATATCTTGGCAGGGGGCTGGAAATGAGCAGTTCTTC.

V gene TRBV30 combines with J gene TRBJ2-1, with a tentative D call TRBD2 (6 bases). The ends were cut back, 5 bases at V and 6 bases at J, with 26 bases in the middle. Per the germline V gene, CDR1 is GTSNPN and CDR2 is SVGIG (reference sequence). This CDR3 comprises 17 residues. The CDR3 protein is CAWAPTKSSAGFNEQFF. The CDR3 DNA reads TGTGCCTGGGCTCCTACAAAAAGTTCGGCGGGGTTCAATGAGCAGTTCTTC.

This clone was recorded a few times. The chain has TRBV6-5 and TRBJ1-6; D is unresolved. The V gene's germline CDR1 is MNHEY and CDR2 SVGAGI. The CDR3 spans 14 residues. Trimming stripped 5 bases from V and 6 bases from J, with 11 bases between. The CDR3 bases are TGTGCCAGCAGTCTCTCACCAGTTAATTCACCCCTCCACTTT. Translated: CASSLSPVNSPLHF.

This chain joins TRBV14 and TRBJ2-7; 8 positions agree with TRBD2. CDR3 length equals 15 residues. The V segment lost 1 base and the J segment 1 base; nucleotides outside the gene matches: 3. The germline V gene has CDR1 SGHDN and CDR2 FVKESK. This chain's CDR3 is CASSQVGGGSYEQYF. The CDR3 bases are TGTGCCAGCAGCCAAGTTGGCGGGGGGTCCTACGAGCAGTACTTC.

The chain has TRBV10-2 and TRBJ2-2; 10 bases are a match to TRBD2. Germline V gives CDR1 WSHSY, CDR2 SAAADI. J was trimmed by 0 bases and V by 2 bases; bases with no gene match: 3. The CDR3 runs to 17 residues. CDR3 sequence reads: CASSEGLAATNTGELFF. In DNA, the CDR3 is TGCGCCAGCAGTGAGGGACTAGCGGCTACGAACACCGGGGAGCTGTTTTTT.

The chain carries TRBV5-4 and TRBJ1-1; possibly TRBD1 for D (5 bases). V shed 2 bases and J shed 6 bases, with 14 bases lying between them. In germline, CDR1 is SGHNT, CDR2 YYREEE (reference sequence). The CDR3 totals 14 residues. CDR3 nucleotide sequence: TGTGCCAGCAGCTTCGACAGTCGAGATCCTGAAGCTTTCTTT. As protein: CASSFDSRDPEAFF.

This clone was picked up one time. The genes are TRBV18 and TRBJ1-1; a possible D gene is TRBD1 (5 bases). Germline CDR1 reads KGHSH; CDR2 reads LQKENI. This CDR3 region has 16 residues. The V gene lost 3 bases and the J gene lost 1 base, with 15 bases spanning the gap. CDR3 sequence (DNA): TGTGCCAGCTCACCGAGTGTCTTGACAGCGAACACTGAAGCTTTCTTT. It yields the protein CASSPSVLTANTEAFF.

As concerns this clone: Additional DNA sequences in this sample encode the identical CDR3. The rearrangement uses TRBV3-1 (or the pseudogene TRBV3-2) and TRBJ2-7; 10 bases are a match to TRBD2. The CDR3 contains 14 residues. Germline CDR1 and CDR2: LGHDT and YNNKEL (reference sequence). Germline trimming cut 4 bases from V and 5 bases from J; bases unmatched to any gene: 5. For the CDR3, the DNA is TGTGCCAGCAGCCCTCTAGCGGGAGTAAACGAGCAGTACTTC. It specifies CASSPLAGVNEQYF.

The rearrangement links TRBV6-1 to TRBJ1-4; 8 positions agree with TRBD1. This CDR3 region has 20 residues. The V gene end was trimmed by 4 bases and the J gene end by 2 bases; junction bases not matched to a gene: 18. Germline-derived CDR1 and CDR2 are MNHNS and SASEGT. In DNA form, the CDR3 reads TGTGCCAGCAGTGCCAAAGCGAACAGGGGGGGTGGGATTACTAATGAAAAACTGTTTTTT. Translated, it gives CASSAKANRGGGITNEKLFF.

This chain links TRBV11-3 with TRBJ2-5; D is unclear. Trimming took 1 base from V and 2 from J, leaving 8 bases between them. Germline V gene sequence: CDR1 SGHNT, CDR2 YENEEA. The CDR3 covers 14 residues. Written as DNA, the CDR3 is TGTGCCAGCAGCTTAGGGGCAGTACAAGAGACCCAGTACTTC. Protein: CASSLGAVQETQYF.

The chain joins TRBV14 to TRBJ2-7, with TRBD2 matching 9 bases. This CDR3 contains 17 residues. J lost 2 bases, V lost 4 bases, and 12 bases had no gene match. Germline V lookup: CDR1 SGHDN, CDR2 FVKESK. For the CDR3, the DNA is TGTGCCAGCAGCCGGCGGGTCGGTGTAGCGGGGGCCTACGAGCAGTACTTC. It specifies CASSRRVGVAGAYEQYF.